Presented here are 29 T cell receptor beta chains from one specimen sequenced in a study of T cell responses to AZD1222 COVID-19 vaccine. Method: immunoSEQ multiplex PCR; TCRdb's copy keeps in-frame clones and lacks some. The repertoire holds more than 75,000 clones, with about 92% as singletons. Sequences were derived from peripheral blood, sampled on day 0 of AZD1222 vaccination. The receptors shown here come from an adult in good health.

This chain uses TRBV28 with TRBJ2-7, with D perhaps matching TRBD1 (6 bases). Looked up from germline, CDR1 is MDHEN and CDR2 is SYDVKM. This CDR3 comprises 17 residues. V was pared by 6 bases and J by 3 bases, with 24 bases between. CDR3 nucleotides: TGTGCCAGCAGCAAATATTTCAGGGGTCTTATAGGCTACGAGCAGTACTTC. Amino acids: CASSKYFRGLIGYEQYF.

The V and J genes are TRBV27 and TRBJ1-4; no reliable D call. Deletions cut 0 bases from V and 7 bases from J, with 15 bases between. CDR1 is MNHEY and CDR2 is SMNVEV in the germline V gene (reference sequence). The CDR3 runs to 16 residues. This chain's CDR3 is CASSLSQPVVSEKLFF. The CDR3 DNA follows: TGTGCCAGCAGTTTATCACAGCCGGTCGTAAGTGAAAAACTGTTTTTT. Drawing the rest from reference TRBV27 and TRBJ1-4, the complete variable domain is EAQVTQNPRYLITVTGKKLTVTCSQNMNHEYMSWYRQDPGLGLRQIYYSMNVEVTDKGDVPEGYKVSRKEKRNFPLILESPSPNQTSLYFCASSLSQPVVSEKLFFGSGTQLSVL.

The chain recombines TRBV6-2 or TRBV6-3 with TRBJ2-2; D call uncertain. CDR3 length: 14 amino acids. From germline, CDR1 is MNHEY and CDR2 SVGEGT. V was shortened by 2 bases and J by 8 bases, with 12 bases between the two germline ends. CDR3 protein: CASSYALVSGELFF. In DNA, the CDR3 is TGTGCCAGCAGTTACGCGCTAGTTTCTGGGGAGCTGTTTTTT.

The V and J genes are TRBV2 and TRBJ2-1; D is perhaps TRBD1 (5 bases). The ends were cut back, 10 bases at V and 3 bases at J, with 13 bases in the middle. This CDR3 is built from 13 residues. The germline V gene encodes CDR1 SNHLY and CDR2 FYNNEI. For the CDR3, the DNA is TGTGCCATATCAGACACAGGCTACAATGAGCAGTTCTTC. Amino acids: CAISDTGYNEQFF.

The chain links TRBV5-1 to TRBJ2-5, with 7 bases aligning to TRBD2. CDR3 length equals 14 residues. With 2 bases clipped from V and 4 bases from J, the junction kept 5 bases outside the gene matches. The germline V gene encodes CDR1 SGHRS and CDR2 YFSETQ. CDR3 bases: TGCGCCAGCAGCTTCTCAGCGGGAATAGAGACCCAGTACTTC. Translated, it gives CASSFSAGIETQYF. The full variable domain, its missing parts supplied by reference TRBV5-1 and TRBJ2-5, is KAGVTQTPRYLIKTRGQQVTLSCSPISGHRSVSWYQQTPGQGLQFLFEYFSETQRNKGNFPGRFSGRQFSNSRSEMNVSTLELGDSALYLCASSFSAGIETQYFGPGTRLLVL.

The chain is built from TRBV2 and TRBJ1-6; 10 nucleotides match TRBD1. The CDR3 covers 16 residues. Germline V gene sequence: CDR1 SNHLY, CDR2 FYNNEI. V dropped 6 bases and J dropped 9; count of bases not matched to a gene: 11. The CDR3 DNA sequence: TGTGCCAGCAGCCCGGGGTGGGGACAGGGGAGTTCACCCCTCCACTTT. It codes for CASSPGWGQGSSPLHF. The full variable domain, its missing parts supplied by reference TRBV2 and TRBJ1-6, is EPEVTQTPSHQVTQMGQEVILRCVPISNHLYFYWYRQILGQKVEFLVSFYNNEISEKSEIFDDQFSVERPDGSNFTLKIRSTKLEDSAMYFCASSPGWGQGSSPLHFGNGTRLTVT.

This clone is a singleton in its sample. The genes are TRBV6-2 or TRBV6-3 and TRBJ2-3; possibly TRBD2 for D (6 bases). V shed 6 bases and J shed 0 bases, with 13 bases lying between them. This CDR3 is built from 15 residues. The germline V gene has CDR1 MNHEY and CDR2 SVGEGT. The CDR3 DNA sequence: TGTGCCAGCAGCAATAGCGGAATTAGCACAGATACGCAGTATTTT. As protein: CASSNSGISTDTQYF.

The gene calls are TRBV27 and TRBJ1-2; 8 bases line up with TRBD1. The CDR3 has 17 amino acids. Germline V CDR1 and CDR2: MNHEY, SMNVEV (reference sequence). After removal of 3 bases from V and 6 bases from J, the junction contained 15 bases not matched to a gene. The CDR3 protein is CASSFQGAGTSLDGYTF. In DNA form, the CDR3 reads TGTGCCAGCAGTTTCCAGGGGGCCGGGACCTCTCTGGATGGCTACACCTTC.

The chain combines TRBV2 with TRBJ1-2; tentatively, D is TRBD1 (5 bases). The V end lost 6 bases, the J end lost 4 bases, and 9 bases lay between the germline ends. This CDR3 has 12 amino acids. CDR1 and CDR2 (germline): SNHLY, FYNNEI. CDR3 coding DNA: TGTGCCAGCAGGACAGTGACCTATGGCTACACCTTC. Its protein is CASRTVTYGYTF.

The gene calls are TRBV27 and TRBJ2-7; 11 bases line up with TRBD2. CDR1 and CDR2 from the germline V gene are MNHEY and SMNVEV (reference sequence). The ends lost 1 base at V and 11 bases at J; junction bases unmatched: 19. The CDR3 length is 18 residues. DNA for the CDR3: TGTGCCAGCAGTTTATTTAGGTTAGCGGGAGGGCCCCGGGTGACGGAGTACTTC. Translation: CASSLFRLAGGPRVTEYF.

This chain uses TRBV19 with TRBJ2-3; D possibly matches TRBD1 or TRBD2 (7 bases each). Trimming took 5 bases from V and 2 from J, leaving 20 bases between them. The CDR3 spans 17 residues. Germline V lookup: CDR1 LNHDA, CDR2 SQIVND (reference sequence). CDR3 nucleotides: TGTGCCAGTAGTTTCCACAGGGGAGGGACCACCACAGATACGCAGTATTTT. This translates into CASSFHRGGTTTDTQYF.

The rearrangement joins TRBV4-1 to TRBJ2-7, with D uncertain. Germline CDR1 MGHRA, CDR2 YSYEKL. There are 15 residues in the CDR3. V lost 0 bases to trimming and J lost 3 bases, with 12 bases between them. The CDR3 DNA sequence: TGCGCCAGCAGCCAAGACCCAGGCCTTCTCTACGAGCAGTACTTC. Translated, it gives CASSQDPGLLYEQYF.

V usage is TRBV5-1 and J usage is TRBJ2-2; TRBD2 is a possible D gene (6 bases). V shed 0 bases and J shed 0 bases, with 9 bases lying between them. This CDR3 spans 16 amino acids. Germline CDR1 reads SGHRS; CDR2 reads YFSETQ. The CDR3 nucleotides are TGCGCCAGCAGCTTGGTCCTAGCGCCGAACACCGGGGAGCTGTTTTTT. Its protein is CASSLVLAPNTGELFF. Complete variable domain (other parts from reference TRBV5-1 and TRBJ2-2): KAGVTQTPRYLIKTRGQQVTLSCSPISGHRSVSWYQQTPGQGLQFLFEYFSETQRNKGNFPGRFSGRQFSNSRSEMNVSTLELGDSALYLCASSLVLAPNTGELFFGEGSRLTVL.

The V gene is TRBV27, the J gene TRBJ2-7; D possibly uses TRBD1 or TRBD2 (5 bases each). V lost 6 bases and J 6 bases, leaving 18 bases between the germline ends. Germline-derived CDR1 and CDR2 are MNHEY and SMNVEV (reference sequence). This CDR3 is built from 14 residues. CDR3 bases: TGTGCCAGCAGCCTACCGGGACCCGTAAGCGAGCAGTACTTC. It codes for CASSLPGPVSEQYF.

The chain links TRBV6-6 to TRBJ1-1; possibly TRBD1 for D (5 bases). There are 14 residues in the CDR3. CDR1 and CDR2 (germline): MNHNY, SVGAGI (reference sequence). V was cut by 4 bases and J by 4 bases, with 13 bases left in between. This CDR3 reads CASSSEGRVTEAFF. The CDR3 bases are TGTGCCAGCAGTTCGGAGGGGCGCGTCACTGAAGCTTTCTTT.

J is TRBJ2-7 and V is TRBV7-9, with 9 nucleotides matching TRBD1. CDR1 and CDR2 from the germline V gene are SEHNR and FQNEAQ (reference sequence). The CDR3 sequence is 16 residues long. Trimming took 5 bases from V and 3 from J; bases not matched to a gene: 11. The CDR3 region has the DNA TGTGCCAGCAGCGCCTTGGGACAGGGCTCCTACTACGAGCAGTACTTC. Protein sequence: CASSALGQGSYYEQYF.

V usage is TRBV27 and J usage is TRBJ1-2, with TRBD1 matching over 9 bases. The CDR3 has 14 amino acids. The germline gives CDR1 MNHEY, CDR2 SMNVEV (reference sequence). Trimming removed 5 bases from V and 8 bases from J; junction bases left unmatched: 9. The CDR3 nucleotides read TGTGCCAGCAGTCCCCCGGGACAGGGCGTCGGCTACACCTTC. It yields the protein CASSPPGQGVGYTF.

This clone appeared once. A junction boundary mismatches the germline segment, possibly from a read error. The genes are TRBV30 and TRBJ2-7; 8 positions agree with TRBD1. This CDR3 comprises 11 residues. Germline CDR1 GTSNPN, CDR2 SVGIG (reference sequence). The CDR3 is CAWSVQGERYF. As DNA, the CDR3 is TGTGCCTGGAGTGTACAGGGGGAGCGGTACTTC.

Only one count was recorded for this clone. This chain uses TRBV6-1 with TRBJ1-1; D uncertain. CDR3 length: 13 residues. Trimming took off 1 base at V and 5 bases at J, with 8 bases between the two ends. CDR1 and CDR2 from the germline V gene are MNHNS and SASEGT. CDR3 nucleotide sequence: TGTGCCAGCAGTGAAGAACGAGTAACTGAAGCTTTCTTT. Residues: CASSEERVTEAFF.

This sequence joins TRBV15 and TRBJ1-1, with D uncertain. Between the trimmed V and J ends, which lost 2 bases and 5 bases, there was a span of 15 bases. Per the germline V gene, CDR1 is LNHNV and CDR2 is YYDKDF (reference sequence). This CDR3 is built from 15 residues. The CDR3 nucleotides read TGTGCCACCAGCAGACTTTCCTCCTTTGGTACTGAAGCTTTCTTT. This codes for CATSRLSSFGTEAFF.

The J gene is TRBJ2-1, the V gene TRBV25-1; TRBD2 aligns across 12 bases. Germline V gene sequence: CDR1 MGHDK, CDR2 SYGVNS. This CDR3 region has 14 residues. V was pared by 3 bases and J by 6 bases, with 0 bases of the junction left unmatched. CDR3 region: CASSETSGSNEQFF. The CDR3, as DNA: TGTGCCAGCAGTGAGACTAGCGGGAGCAATGAGCAGTTCTTC.

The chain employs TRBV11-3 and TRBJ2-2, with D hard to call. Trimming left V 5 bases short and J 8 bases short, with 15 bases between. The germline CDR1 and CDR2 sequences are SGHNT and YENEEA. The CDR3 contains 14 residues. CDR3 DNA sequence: TGTGCCAGCAGCCTTGACGTGGGTGTGGGGGAGCTGTTTTTT. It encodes CASSLDVGVGELFF.

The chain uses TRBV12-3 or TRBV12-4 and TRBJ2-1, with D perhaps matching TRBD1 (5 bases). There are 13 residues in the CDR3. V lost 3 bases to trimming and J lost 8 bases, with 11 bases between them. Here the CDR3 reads CASSFSGPDEQFF. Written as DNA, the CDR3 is TGTGCCAGCAGTTTCTCAGGGCCCGATGAGCAGTTCTTC.

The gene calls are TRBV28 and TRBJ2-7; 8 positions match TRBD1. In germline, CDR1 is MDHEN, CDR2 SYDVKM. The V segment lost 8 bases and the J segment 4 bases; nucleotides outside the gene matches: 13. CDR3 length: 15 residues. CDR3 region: CASRAPGQGIYEQYF. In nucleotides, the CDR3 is TGTGCCAGCCGCGCGCCCGGACAGGGAATTTACGAGCAGTACTTC.

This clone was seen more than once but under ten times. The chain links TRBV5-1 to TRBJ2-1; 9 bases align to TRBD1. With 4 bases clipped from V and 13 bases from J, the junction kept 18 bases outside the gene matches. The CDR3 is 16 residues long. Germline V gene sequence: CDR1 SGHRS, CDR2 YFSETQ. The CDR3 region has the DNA TGCGCCAGCAGCCTGAACGGGGACAGGGACGGGGCGAGACAGTTCTTC. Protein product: CASSLNGDRDGARQFF.

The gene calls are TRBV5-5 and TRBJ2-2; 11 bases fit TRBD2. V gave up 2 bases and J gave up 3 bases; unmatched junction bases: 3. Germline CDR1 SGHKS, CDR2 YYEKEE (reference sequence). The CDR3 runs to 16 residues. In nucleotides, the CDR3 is TGTGCCAGCAGCTTCACTAGCGGGAGTTACACCGGGGAGCTGTTTTTT. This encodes CASSFTSGSYTGELFF.

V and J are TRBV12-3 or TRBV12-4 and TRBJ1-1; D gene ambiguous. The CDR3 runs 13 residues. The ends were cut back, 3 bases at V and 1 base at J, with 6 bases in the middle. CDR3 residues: CASSFHGNTEAFF. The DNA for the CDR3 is TGTGCCAGCAGTTTTCACGGGAACACTGAAGCTTTCTTT.

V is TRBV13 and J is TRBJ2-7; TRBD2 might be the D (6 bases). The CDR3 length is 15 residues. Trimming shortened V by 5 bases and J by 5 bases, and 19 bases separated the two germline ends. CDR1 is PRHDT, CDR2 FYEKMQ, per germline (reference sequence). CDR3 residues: CASSPWGSGKHEQYF. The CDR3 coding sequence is TGTGCCAGCAGCCCGTGGGGTAGCGGAAAGCACGAGCAGTACTTC.

The CDR3 sequence is CASSLNSNGRHEQFF. The CDR3 coding sequence is TGTGCCAGCAGCTTAAATAGTAACGGTCGCCATGAGCAGTTCTTC. The chain links TRBV7-2 to TRBJ2-1; D gene unclear. Trimming cost V 2 bases and J 8 bases, with 16 bases left between them. This CDR3 region has 15 residues. The germline V gene has CDR1 SGHTA and CDR2 FQGNSA.